These 17 T cell receptor beta chains came from one sample sequenced in a study of spatial heterogeneity in lung cancer. Study-wide results and limits: Tumor mutation counts were tracked by expanded intratumoral alpha and beta TCR counts.

These receptors are not linked to any known antigen. MiXCR, run by TCRdb on the 5' RACE reads, gives a single entry per CDR3 protein. The data hold over 15,000 distinct CDR3 sequences, with 5.5% to 6% observed a single time. Time point reported: sample taken at primary tumor resection. The sample in question was lung tumor tissue, obtained at surgery. The receptors were sampled from a female donor with early-stage non-small cell lung cancer.

This clonotype was picked up many times. This chain links TRBV12-3 or TRBV12-4 with TRBJ1-2; no reliable D call. This CDR3 spans 12 amino acids. V dropped 6 bases and J dropped 5 bases, with 10 bases sitting between them. The DNA for the CDR3 is TGTGCCAGCAGCCCTCGGGGATATGGCTACACCTTC. Translation: CASSPRGYGYTF.

This clonotype was seen a few times. The chain joins TRBV14 to TRBJ2-5; the match to TRBD2 covers 7 bases. The CDR3 loop spans 18 amino acids. V was pared by 0 bases and J by 2 bases, with 12 bases of the junction left unmatched. Germline V CDR1 and CDR2: SGHDN, FVKESK. The CDR3 DNA sequence: TGTGCCAGCAGCCAAGAATTCCGCGGCGGGAGAGCTCAAGAGACCCAGTACTTC. Protein product: CASSQEFRGGRAQETQYF.

The table lists this clonotype with a few counts. The CDR3, as DNA: TGTGCCAGCAGTGCAAAGGCGGGAGTAGACTACGAGCAGTACTTC. Amino acid sequence: CASSAKAGVDYEQYF. The V gene is TRBV7-9, the J gene TRBJ2-7; 7 nucleotides line up with TRBD2. Germline trimming cut 6 bases from V and 3 bases from J; bases unmatched to any gene: 11. Looked up from germline, CDR1 is SEHNR and CDR2 is FQNEAQ (reference sequence). This CDR3 is built from 15 residues. Together with reference TRBV7-9 and TRBJ2-7, the CDR3 gives the full variable domain: DTGVSQNPRHKITKRGQNVTFRCDPISEHNRLYWYRQTLGQGPEFLTYFQNEAQLEKSRLLSDRFSAERPKGSFSTLEIQRTEQGDSAMYLCASSAKAGVDYEQYFGPGTRLTVT.

The sample holds many counts of this clonotype. The chain employs TRBV4-1 and TRBJ1-1; weak D call: TRBD1 (5 bases). Germline lookup yields CDR1 MGHRA and CDR2 YSYEKL. The CDR3 has 14 residues. V dropped 5 bases and J dropped 0 bases, with 10 bases sitting between them. CDR3 nucleotide sequence: TGCGCCAGCAGCAGAACCAGGGTGAACACTGAAGCTTTCTTT. Its protein is CASSRTRVNTEAFF.

This clonotype was observed at least ten times. The V and J genes are TRBV20-1 and TRBJ2-3, with D tentatively TRBD1 (5 bases). Germline V gene sequence: CDR1 DFQATT, CDR2 SNEGSKA (reference sequence). The CDR3 is 12 amino acids. The V and J ends lost 7 bases and 1 base respectively, with 9 bases between them. The CDR3 coding sequence is TGCAGTGGGGGCGTAGGCACAGATACGCAGTATTTT. Residues: CSGGVGTDTQYF.

The chain joins TRBV14 to TRBJ1-1; TRBD1 matches at 8 bases. The CDR3 consists of 17 residues. Germline V gives CDR1 SGHDN, CDR2 FVKESK. J gave up 7 bases and V 2 bases, and 15 bases lay outside the gene matches. The CDR3 is CASSQQGAALGKHEAFF. In nucleotides, the CDR3 is TGTGCCAGCAGCCAACAGGGGGCGGCTCTCGGAAAACATGAAGCTTTCTTT.

This clonotype was picked up many times. The V and J genes are TRBV6-5 and TRBJ2-6; 7 nucleotides agree with TRBD1. Germline-derived CDR1 and CDR2 are MNHEY and SVGAGI. The CDR3 is 17 residues long. After removal of 7 bases from V and 0 bases from J, the junction contained 9 bases not matched to a gene. The CDR3 spells CASTQQGFRSGANVLTF. The CDR3 coding sequence is TGTGCCAGCACCCAACAGGGGTTCCGCTCTGGGGCCAACGTCCTGACTTTC.

The chain combines TRBV10-1 with TRBJ2-3; D remains unclear. Between the trimmed V and J ends, which lost 0 bases and 4 bases, there was a span of 11 bases. There are 15 residues in the CDR3. CDR1 is WNHNN and CDR2 is SYGVQD in the germline V gene (reference sequence). This chain's CDR3 is CASSESNRRSDTQYF. The CDR3 nucleotides are TGCGCCAGCAGTGAGTCTAACAGAAGGTCAGATACGCAGTATTTT.

This clonotype was seen more than once but under ten times. This may arise from a read error, as a much more abundant clone is one base away. In nucleotides, the CDR3 is TGTGTCAGCGGACAGGGAACTGAAGCTTTCTTT. Translated, it gives CVSGQGTEAFF. The rearrangement joins TRBV6-2 or TRBV6-3 to TRBJ1-1; 8 nucleotides match TRBD1. Germline V gives CDR1 MNHEY, CDR2 SVGEGT. The CDR3 covers 11 residues.

This clonotype was seen many times. The chain links TRBV20-1 to TRBJ2-3; weak D call: TRBD2 (5 bases). Germline assignment: CDR1 DFQATT and CDR2 SNEGSKA (reference sequence). The V gene lost 3 bases and the J gene lost 4 bases, with 8 bases spanning the gap. The CDR3 length is 12 residues. The CDR3 region has the DNA TGCAGTGCTAGTCTAGCCCCAGATACGCAGTATTTT. As protein: CSASLAPDTQYF.

This clonotype has at least ten counts. The CDR3 sequence is CASSKLGSYEQYF. The CDR3 DNA sequence: TGTGCCAGCAGCAAACTCGGGTCTTACGAGCAGTACTTC. The chain employs TRBV21-1 and TRBJ2-7. TRBV21-1 is tagged as a pseudogene. The CDR3 covers 13 residues.

There are many counts of this clonotype. The chain couples TRBV19 to TRBJ2-1, with D maybe TRBD2 (5 bases). CDR3 size: 14 residues. Trimming took 8 bases from V and 0 from J, leaving 11 bases between them. Germline CDR1 LNHDA, CDR2 SQIVND (reference sequence). CDR3 region: CASSWRSSYNEQFF. The CDR3 DNA follows: TGTGCCAGTTCCTGGAGGAGCTCCTACAATGAGCAGTTCTTC.

This clonotype was recorded at least ten times. V is TRBV7-9 and J is TRBJ2-7; tentative D call: TRBD2 (5 bases). Germline V CDR1 and CDR2: SEHNR, FQNEAQ (reference sequence). The CDR3 has 15 residues. V lost 5 bases and J 5 bases, leaving 19 bases between the germline ends. The DNA for the CDR3 is TGTGCCAGCAGCCAGTCGGAGGACCTCAAGGACGAGCAGTACTTC. Residues: CASSQSEDLKDEQYF.

In this sample, this clonotype turned up many times. V and J are TRBV11-2 and TRBJ1-1; no firm D call. Germline V gene sequence: CDR1 SGHAT, CDR2 FQNNGV. V gave up 3 bases and J gave up 2 bases, with 7 bases separating them. The CDR3 runs 13 residues. For the CDR3, the DNA is TGTGCCAGCAGCTTTTGGGGTAACACTGAAGCTTTCTTT. Amino acids: CASSFWGNTEAFF.

In this sample, this clonotype turned up many times. The chain uses TRBV15 and TRBJ2-5; D unclear. CDR1 LNHNV and CDR2 YYDKDF come from the germline V gene (reference sequence). Trimming removed 0 bases from V and 5 bases from J, with 7 bases in between. This CDR3 has 13 amino acids. The chain's CDR3 is CATSRDLGETQYF. The CDR3 DNA follows: TGTGCCACCAGCAGAGATCTCGGGGAGACCCAGTACTTC.

To note about this clonotype: A much larger clonotype is one base distant, so this may be a read error. The chain links TRBV11-2 to TRBJ2-3, with 7 bases that match TRBD2. This CDR3 has 15 residues. The germline gives CDR1 SGHAT, CDR2 FQNNGV. The CDR3 region is CACSSTSARADTQYF. In nucleotides, the CDR3 is TGTGCCTGCAGCTCCACTAGCGCGAGGGCAGATACGCAGTATTTT.

This clonotype came up many times. The genes are TRBV5-1 and TRBJ2-5; unclear D gene. V lost 0 bases and J lost 2, with 8 bases in between. CDR1 and CDR2 from the germline V gene are SGHRS and YFSETQ. The CDR3 extends over 14 amino acids. The CDR3 DNA reads as TGCGCCAGCAGCTTGGGAATACCTCAAGAGACCCAGTACTTC. Its protein is CASSLGIPQETQYF.